This record concerns one T cell receptor (beta chain) sequence. This sample was taken from a study of shared clonotypes between healthy human individuals. Study context: With ages of 18 to 49, the donors were a couple of women and three men.

The CDR3 runs to 14 residues. The V end lost 0 bases, the J end lost 6 bases, and 8 bases lay between the germline ends. CDR1 is MGHRA and CDR2 is YSYEKL in the germline V gene. Terminally differentiated effector memory CD45RA+ cells were left out of the naive CD8 fraction, which was CD45RO-negative and positively selected for CCR7. TCRdb keeps only in-frame clones here, not all; method: immunoSEQ multiplex PCR. The data hold approximately 2,200,000 clones, with about 93% observed a single time. The receptor was isolated from a man aged 18 to 35 in good health. Some clones in this sample may be carry-over from other donors' samples. Sequenced sample: naive CD8+ T cells from PBMCs. V usage is TRBV4-1 and J usage is TRBJ2-2, with no clear D. This chain's CDR3 is CASSQDLRAGELFF. The CDR3 DNA sequence: TGCGCCAGCAGCCAAGATCTGCGTGCCGGGGAGCTGTTTTTT.